This T cell receptor (beta chain) was obtained from a study of radiotherapy plus CTLA-4 blockade in lung cancer. Study-wide background: Overall, 18% of patients showed an objective response, while around 34% attained disease control. Study-level results: Reports state that early shifts in blood T cell clones, with interferon-beta, best predicted response. Radiotherapy plus ipilimumab was followed by expansion in blood of tumor-derived TCR clones.

Focal radiation plus CTLA-4 blockade with ipilimumab was given to patients with chemo-refractory metastatic non-small-cell lung cancer. Profiled with immunoSEQ multiplex PCR; TCRdb holds only in-frame clones, not every one. The table shows more than 40,000 clones, with roughly four fifths occurring only once. Worth noting for this clone: Its antigen is undetermined.

Trimming removed 2 bases at V and 5 bases at J, with 14 bases between. CDR3 length: 14 amino acids. Germline lookup yields CDR1 SGHRS and CDR2 YFSETQ. This sequence originates from a human donor with non-small cell lung cancer who had stable disease on radiotherapy plus ipilimumab. J is TRBJ2-7 and V is TRBV5-1; D is perhaps TRBD2 (6 bases). This specimen was peripheral blood, taken from a patient treated with radiotherapy plus ipilimumab. The CDR3 bases are TGCGCCAGCAGCTTCAGCGGGTATATGGACGAGCAGTACTTC. It encodes CASSFSGYMDEQYF.